These T cell receptor beta chains were read from a single sample in a study of cytomegalovirus exposure and HLA in healthy donors. Assay used: immunoSEQ multiplex PCR; TCRdb lists only in-frame clones, some missing. The sample data list around 140,000 clones. Sequencing input: PBMCs. The receptors come from a young man in good health and CMV-seronegative. Each CDR3 is given with its conserved first and last residue. A D gene is named only where the DNA matches it firmly.

v_gene: TRBV6-5; j_gene: TRBJ1-4; d_gene: .; CDR3nt: TGTGCCAGCGGGGGGACGGCTGAAAAACTGTTTTTT; CDR3aa: CASGGTAEKLFF
v_gene: TRBV9; j_gene: TRBJ2-7; d_gene: TRBD1; CDR3nt: TGTGCCAGCAGCGGGGACAGAGCCTACGAGCAGTACTTC; CDR3aa: CASSGDRAYEQYF
v_gene: TRBV10-3; j_gene: TRBJ2-1; d_gene: TRBD2; CDR3nt: TGTGCCATCAGTGAGAACCCCCTGCGGGGGGATGAGCAGTTCTTC; CDR3aa: CAISENPLRGDEQFF
v_gene: TRBV5-4; j_gene: TRBJ1-3; d_gene: TRBD1; CDR3nt: TGTGCCAGCAGCTCCACAGGGGTGAGCTCTGGAAACACCATATATTTT; CDR3aa: CASSSTGVSSGNTIYF
v_gene: TRBV7-9; j_gene: TRBJ1-2; d_gene: TRBD1; CDR3nt: TGTGCCAGCAGCTTCCCGGGACAGGGATTTGGCTACACCTTC; CDR3aa: CASSFPGQGFGYTF
v_gene: TRBV18; j_gene: TRBJ2-3; d_gene: .; CDR3nt: TGTGCCAGCTCGCTACGGGTCACATTCACAGATACGCAGTATTTT; CDR3aa: CASSLRVTFTDTQYF
v_gene: TRBV4-1; j_gene: TRBJ1-2; d_gene: .; CDR3nt: TGCGCCAGCAGCCTCCAACTGACAGATCAGAATGGCTACACCTTC; CDR3aa: CASSLQLTDQNGYTF
v_gene: TRBV19; j_gene: TRBJ2-2; d_gene: TRBD1; CDR3nt: TGTGCCACCCGGACAGGGGGTACCGGGGAGCTGTTTTTT; CDR3aa: CATRTGGTGELFF
v_gene: TRBV28; j_gene: TRBJ1-1; d_gene: TRBD1; CDR3nt: TGTGCCAGCAGGGGGTTTGGACAGGGACCAGGGCCTGAAGCTTTCTTT; CDR3aa: CASRGFGQGPGPEAFF
v_gene: TRBV18; j_gene: TRBJ2-5; d_gene: .; CDR3nt: TGTGCCAGCTCACCAGTCCCCGGACAACAAGAGACCCAGTACTTC; CDR3aa: CASSPVPGQQETQYF
v_gene: TRBV6-5; j_gene: TRBJ1-5; d_gene: TRBD1; CDR3nt: TGTGCCAGCAGCCTCGGACAGGGCAATCAGCCCCAGCATTTT; CDR3aa: CASSLGQGNQPQHF
v_gene: TRBV25-1; j_gene: TRBJ2-7; d_gene: .; CDR3nt: TGTGCCAGCAGTGCCGCCGATACTTTATACAGGGACGAGCAGTACTTC; CDR3aa: CASSAADTLYRDEQYF
v_gene: TRBV7-8; j_gene: TRBJ1-5; d_gene: .; CDR3nt: TGTGCCAGCAGTCCAGGGTTGGGCCAATTCGGGCCCCAGCATTTT; CDR3aa: CASSPGLGQFGPQHF
v_gene: TRBV7-2; j_gene: TRBJ1-4; d_gene: .; CDR3nt: TGTGCCAGCAGCTTTATGGGGGGGAGTGAAAAACTGTTTTTT; CDR3aa: CASSFMGGSEKLFF
v_gene: TRBV7-9; j_gene: TRBJ1-1; d_gene: .; CDR3nt: TGTGCCAGCAGCTTAAGAGGGACTATGAACACTGAAGCTTTCTTT; CDR3aa: CASSLRGTMNTEAFF
v_gene: TRBV7-3; j_gene: TRBJ2-7; d_gene: TRBD1; CDR3nt: TGTGCCAGCAGCAACCGGACAGGGGTGGGTGAGCAGTACTTC; CDR3aa: CASSNRTGVGEQYF
v_gene: TRBV5-4; j_gene: TRBJ1-5; d_gene: TRBD1; CDR3nt: TGTGCCAGCAGCGGGGACAGGAATCAGCCCCAGCATTTT; CDR3aa: CASSGDRNQPQHF
v_gene: TRBV11-3; j_gene: TRBJ2-1; d_gene: TRBD1; CDR3nt: TGTGCCAGCAGCTTAGCTATTATCGGGACAGGAGCCTATTACAATGAGCAGTTCTTC; CDR3aa: CASSLAIIGTGAYYNEQFF
v_gene: TRBV5-1; j_gene: TRBJ1-6; d_gene: .; CDR3nt: TGCGCCAGCAGCTTGGGGGACACCTCCTATAATTCACCCCTCCACTTT; CDR3aa: CASSLGDTSYNSPLHF
v_gene: TRBV7-2; j_gene: TRBJ2-3; d_gene: .; CDR3nt: TGTGCCAGCAGCTTAGCCCGACACACAGATACGCAGTATTTT; CDR3aa: CASSLARHTDTQYF
v_gene: TRBV28; j_gene: TRBJ1-5; d_gene: TRBD1; CDR3nt: TGTGCCAGCAGTTTCTTCGACAGGGTGGGGCAGCCCCAGCATTTT; CDR3aa: CASSFFDRVGQPQHF
v_gene: TRBV5-6; j_gene: TRBJ2-7; d_gene: TRBD1; CDR3nt: TGTGCCAGCAGCTTCACAGGGGACGAGCAGTACTTC; CDR3aa: CASSFTGDEQYF
v_gene: TRBV28; j_gene: TRBJ1-2; d_gene: .; CDR3nt: TGTGCCAGCAGTTCTTCAACAGGGAGAGATGGCTACACCTTC; CDR3aa: CASSSSTGRDGYTF
v_gene: TRBV2; j_gene: TRBJ1-3; d_gene: TRBD1; CDR3nt: TGTGCCACCCGGGACAGGAGGAGAAACACCATATATTTT; CDR3aa: CATRDRRRNTIYF
v_gene: TRBV7-2; j_gene: TRBJ1-1; d_gene: .; CDR3nt: TGTGCCAGCAGCCGCAACAGGGCCACTGAAGCTTTCTTT; CDR3aa: CASSRNRATEAFF
v_gene: TRBV7-9; j_gene: TRBJ1-1; d_gene: .; CDR3nt: TGTGCCAGCAGCTTCCGACAGTTGAACACTGAAGCTTTCTTT; CDR3aa: CASSFRQLNTEAFF
v_gene: TRBV28; j_gene: TRBJ1-5; d_gene: TRBD1; CDR3nt: TGTGCCAGCATGCAACCAGGGACAGGGGTCCCCTCCAATCAGCCCCAGCATTTT; CDR3aa: CASMQPGTGVPSNQPQHF
v_gene: TRBV7-2; j_gene: TRBJ2-1; d_gene: TRBD2; CDR3nt: TGTGCCAGCAGCCCCGTAGCGGGAGGGTCCAATGAGCAGTTCTTC; CDR3aa: CASSPVAGGSNEQFF
v_gene: TRBV15; j_gene: TRBJ1-1; d_gene: .; CDR3nt: TGTGCCACCAGCAGGATAGAGAACACTGAAGCTTTCTTT; CDR3aa: CATSRIENTEAFF
v_gene: TRBV2; j_gene: TRBJ2-1; d_gene: .; CDR3nt: TGTGCCAGCAACTTCAAGAGCTCCTACAATGAGCAGTTCTTC; CDR3aa: CASNFKSSYNEQFF
v_gene: TRBV4-3; j_gene: TRBJ1-2; d_gene: .; CDR3nt: TGCGCCAGCAGCTACCGACTTTCCAACTATGGCTACACCTTC; CDR3aa: CASSYRLSNYGYTF
v_gene: TRBV5-1; j_gene: TRBJ2-3; d_gene: .; CDR3nt: TGCGCCAGCAGCTTGGATCCAGTCACAGATACGCAGTATTTT; CDR3aa: CASSLDPVTDTQYF
v_gene: TRBV2; j_gene: TRBJ1-3; d_gene: TRBD1; CDR3nt: TGTGCCAGCAGGGGGACAGCGAGCTCTGGAAACACCATATATTTT; CDR3aa: CASRGTASSGNTIYF
v_gene: TRBV6-5; j_gene: TRBJ1-3; d_gene: .; CDR3nt: TGTGCCAGCAGTTACTCGGGGGGTCCACGGGACACCATATATTTT; CDR3aa: CASSYSGGPRDTIYF
v_gene: TRBV28; j_gene: TRBJ1-5; d_gene: TRBD1; CDR3nt: TGTGCCAGCAGATTTGCGAACAGGGGCTGGAGCAATCAGCCCCAGCATTTT; CDR3aa: CASRFANRGWSNQPQHF
v_gene: TRBV7-3; j_gene: TRBJ2-5; d_gene: TRBD2; CDR3nt: TGTGCCAGCAGCCCCCGGGGGGTCGGAGAGACCCAGTACTTC; CDR3aa: CASSPRGVGETQYF
v_gene: TRBV27; j_gene: TRBJ1-2; d_gene: TRBD1; CDR3nt: TGTGCCAGCAGCTCCCACAGGGGCCCTTTGTATGGCTACACCTTC; CDR3aa: CASSSHRGPLYGYTF
v_gene: TRBV27; j_gene: TRBJ1-4; d_gene: .; CDR3nt: TGTGCCAGCGGGGGAGGAATGGATGGGGAAAAACTGTTTTTT; CDR3aa: CASGGGMDGEKLFF
v_gene: TRBV30; j_gene: TRBJ2-5; d_gene: .; CDR3nt: TGTGCCTGGATGGGGGGGGTTACAGGGGGCCAAGAGACCCAGTACTTC; CDR3aa: CAWMGGVTGGQETQYF
v_gene: TRBV28; j_gene: TRBJ2-2; d_gene: TRBD1; CDR3nt: TGTGCCAGCAGTATGGACAGGGGAAACACCGGGGAGCTGTTTTTT; CDR3aa: CASSMDRGNTGELFF
v_gene: TRBV6-5; j_gene: TRBJ2-5; d_gene: .; CDR3nt: TGTGCCAGCAGTTACTCGGTGGGCGAAGAGACCCAGTACTTC; CDR3aa: CASSYSVGEETQYF
v_gene: TRBV7-3; j_gene: TRBJ2-2; d_gene: TRBD2; CDR3nt: TGTGCCAGCAGCTTACTTCCTAGCGGGACGAACACCGGGGAGCTGTTTTTT; CDR3aa: CASSLLPSGTNTGELFF
v_gene: TRBV30; j_gene: TRBJ2-3; d_gene: TRBD1; CDR3nt: TGTGCCTGGAGTGTCAGGGGGCTGAGCACAGATACGCAGTATTTT; CDR3aa: CAWSVRGLSTDTQYF
v_gene: TRBV5-4; j_gene: TRBJ2-5; d_gene: .; CDR3nt: TGTGCCAGCAGCTTGGTTAATCCCCTTGGCGGGCGGGAGACCCAGTACTTC; CDR3aa: CASSLVNPLGGRETQYF
v_gene: TRBV5-1; j_gene: TRBJ2-2; d_gene: .; CDR3nt: TGCGCCAGCAGCTCGGAGTTCCGGGGGGAGCTGTTTTTT; CDR3aa: CASSSEFRGELFF
v_gene: TRBV5-6; j_gene: TRBJ2-6; d_gene: .; CDR3nt: TGTGCCAGCAGCGTATCTGGGGCCAACGTCCTGACTTTC; CDR3aa: CASSVSGANVLTF
v_gene: TRBV9; j_gene: TRBJ2-3; d_gene: TRBD1; CDR3nt: TGTGCCAGCAGCTTACGGACAGGGACTAGCACAGATACGCAGTATTTT; CDR3aa: CASSLRTGTSTDTQYF
v_gene: TRBV28; j_gene: TRBJ1-2; d_gene: .; CDR3nt: TGTGCCTCGGGTGGAGCACGAGGCTACACCTTC; CDR3aa: CASGGARGYTF
v_gene: TRBV19; j_gene: TRBJ2-1; d_gene: TRBD2; CDR3nt: TGTGCCAGTAGTATCCGGGAGGGGGGGAATGAGCAGTTCTTC; CDR3aa: CASSIREGGNEQFF
v_gene: TRBV9; j_gene: TRBJ1-3; d_gene: TRBD1; CDR3nt: TGTGCCAGCAGCACCCGAGGGGACAGGGGCTCTGGAAACACCATATATTTT; CDR3aa: CASSTRGDRGSGNTIYF
v_gene: TRBV5-1; j_gene: TRBJ2-7; d_gene: TRBD2; CDR3nt: TGCGCCAGCACCTGGACTAGCGGGAGCTACGAGCAGTACTTC; CDR3aa: CASTWTSGSYEQYF
v_gene: TRBV7-6; j_gene: TRBJ1-1; d_gene: .; CDR3nt: TGTGCCAGTTCGAGGGGAGGCACTGAAGCTTTCTTT; CDR3aa: CASSRGGTEAFF